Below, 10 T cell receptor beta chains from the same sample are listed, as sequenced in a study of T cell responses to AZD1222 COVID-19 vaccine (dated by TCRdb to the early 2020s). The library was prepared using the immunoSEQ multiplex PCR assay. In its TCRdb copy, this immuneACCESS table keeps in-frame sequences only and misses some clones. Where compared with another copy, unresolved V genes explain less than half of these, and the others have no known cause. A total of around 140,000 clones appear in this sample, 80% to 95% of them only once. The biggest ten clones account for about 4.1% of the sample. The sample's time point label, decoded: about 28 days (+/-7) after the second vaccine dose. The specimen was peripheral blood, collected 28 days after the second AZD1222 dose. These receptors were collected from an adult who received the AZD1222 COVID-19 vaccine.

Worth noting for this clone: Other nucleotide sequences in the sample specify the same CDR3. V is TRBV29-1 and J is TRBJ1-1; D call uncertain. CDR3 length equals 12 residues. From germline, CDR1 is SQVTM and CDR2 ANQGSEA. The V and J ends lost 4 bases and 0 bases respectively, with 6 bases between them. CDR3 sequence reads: CSVARMNTEAFF. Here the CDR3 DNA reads TGCAGCGTTGCAAGAATGAACACTGAAGCTTTCTTT.

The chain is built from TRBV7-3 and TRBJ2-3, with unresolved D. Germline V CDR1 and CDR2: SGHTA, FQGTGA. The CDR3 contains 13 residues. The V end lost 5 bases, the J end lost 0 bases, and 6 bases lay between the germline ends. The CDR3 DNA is TGTGCCAGCAGCCCCGGTAGCACAGATACGCAGTATTTT. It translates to CASSPGSTDTQYF.

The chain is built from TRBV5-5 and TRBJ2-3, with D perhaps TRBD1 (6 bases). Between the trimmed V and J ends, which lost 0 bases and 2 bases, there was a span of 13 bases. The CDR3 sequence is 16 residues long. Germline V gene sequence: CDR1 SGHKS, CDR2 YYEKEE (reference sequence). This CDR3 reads CASSLAQGSVTDTQYF. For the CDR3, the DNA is TGTGCCAGCAGCTTGGCCCAGGGGAGTGTCACAGATACGCAGTATTTT.

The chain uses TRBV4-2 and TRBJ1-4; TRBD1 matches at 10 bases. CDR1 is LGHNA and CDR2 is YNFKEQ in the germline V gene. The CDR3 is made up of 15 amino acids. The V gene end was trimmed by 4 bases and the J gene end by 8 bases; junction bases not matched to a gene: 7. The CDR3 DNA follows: TGTGCCAGCAGCCCATCGGGACAGGGGCTCGAAAAACTGTTTTTT. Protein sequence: CASSPSGQGLEKLFF.

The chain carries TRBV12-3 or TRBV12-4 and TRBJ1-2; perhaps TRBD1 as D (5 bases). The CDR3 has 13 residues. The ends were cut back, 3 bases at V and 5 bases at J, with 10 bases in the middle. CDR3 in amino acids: CASSFNRSYGYTF. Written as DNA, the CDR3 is TGTGCCAGCAGTTTTAACAGGAGTTATGGCTACACCTTC.

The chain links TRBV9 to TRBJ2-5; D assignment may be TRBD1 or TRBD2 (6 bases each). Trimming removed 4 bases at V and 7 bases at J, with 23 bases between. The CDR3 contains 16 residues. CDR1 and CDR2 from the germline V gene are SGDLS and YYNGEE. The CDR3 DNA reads TGTGCCAGCAGCCAAACTCTAGCGTCGGGGGCGGGGACCCAGTACTTC. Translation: CASSQTLASGAGTQYF.

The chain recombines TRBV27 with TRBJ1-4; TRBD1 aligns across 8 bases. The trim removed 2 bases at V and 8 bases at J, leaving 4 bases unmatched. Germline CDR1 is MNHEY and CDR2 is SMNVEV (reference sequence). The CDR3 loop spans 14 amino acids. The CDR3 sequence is CASSLGQGAEKLFF. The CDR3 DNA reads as TGTGCCAGCAGTTTAGGACAGGGAGCGGAAAAACTGTTTTTT.

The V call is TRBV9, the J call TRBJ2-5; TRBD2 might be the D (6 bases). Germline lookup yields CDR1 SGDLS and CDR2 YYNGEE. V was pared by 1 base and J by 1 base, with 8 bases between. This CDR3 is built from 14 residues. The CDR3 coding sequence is TGTGCCAGCAGCGTAATGGGGGGCCAAGAGACCCAGTACTTC. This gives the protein CASSVMGGQETQYF.

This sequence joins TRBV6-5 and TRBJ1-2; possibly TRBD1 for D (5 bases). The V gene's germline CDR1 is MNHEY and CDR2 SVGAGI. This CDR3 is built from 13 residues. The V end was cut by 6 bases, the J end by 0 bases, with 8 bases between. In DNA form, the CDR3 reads TGTGCCAGCAGAGACAGCTCTAACTATGGCTACACCTTC. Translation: CASRDSSNYGYTF.

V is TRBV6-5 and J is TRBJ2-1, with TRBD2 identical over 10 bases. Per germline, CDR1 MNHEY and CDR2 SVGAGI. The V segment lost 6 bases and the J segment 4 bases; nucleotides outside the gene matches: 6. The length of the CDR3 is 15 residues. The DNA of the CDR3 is TGTGCCAGCAGGGTCCTAGCGGGGGATTACAATGAGCAGTTCTTC. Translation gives CASRVLAGDYNEQFF.